This T cell receptor beta chain was identified during a study of cytomegalovirus exposure and HLA in healthy donors (dated by TCRdb to the late 2010s). Concerning the study at large: An earlier analysis of several hundred of the donors reported 250 to 350 Gb of sequence data and around 110 million unique TCR beta sequences from 190 million or so T cells. Rather than drawing on any new phenotypic data, the later analysis identified candidate immune exposures from TCR beta sequences and the way those sequences occurred across donors. An early release covering 550 to 650 HLA-typed donors comprised about 300 gigabases of sequencing data and tens of millions of unique TCR sequences. Among the roughly 400 genotyped donors, around 81% belonged to the genetic ancestry cluster associated with self-reported Caucasian donors. In addition to the first cohort of around 670 subjects, a separate validation cohort of 120 different subjects was used. A later analysis re-analyzed previously published TCR beta repertoires from approximately 700 donors and added high-resolution HLA genotyping to study TCR occurrence patterns. About 5 DR-DQ haplotypes were handled as single units for association and clustering, since linkage in the cohort was strong. The T cell repertoires of 666 subjects were profiled by immunosequencing and related to cytomegalovirus serostatus. High-throughput TCR immunosequencing, statistical association of individual TCRs with disease status, and machine learning were combined to predict cytomegalovirus infection status. HLA typing included class I and class II loci at four-digit resolution. Typing coverage differed by locus: A, B, C, DRB1 and DQB1 were typed in roughly 629-640 donors, DQA1 in roughly 510, DPA1 in approximately 600, and DPB1 in 400 to 480. Donor age, sex, ethnicity and CMV serostatus were compiled alongside the repertoire data. On average, roughly 240,000 unique TCR beta nucleotide sequences were sequenced per donor among more than 350 genotyped donors of the cohort, with around 19% of those sequences being non-productive. A later genetic analysis used genome-wide SNP genotypes for about 60% of the roughly 700 donors, treating that subset as a discovery cohort. All discovery cohort repertoires had been generated using a single sequencing platform. The study aimed to test whether cataloging public T cell receptors could reveal signatures of past pathogen exposure. An earlier analysis of fewer than 700 of the donors applied high-throughput TCR beta sequencing to assess whether each TCR beta V gene segment acted as functional or pseudogenic. What the study reported, not specific to this receptor: A group of highly shared sequence variants was considered likely to be a technical artifact of the sequencing pipeline. HLA typing was unavailable for some donors at each locus, so association tests used only the typed subset. In the study, about 150 TCR beta chains were listed as associated with cytomegalovirus. This cohort had only TCR beta chains sequenced, and the lack of alpha or paired-chain data limited which features could be detected. V-gene and J-gene trimming of TCR beta chains was associated with a missense DCLRE1C variant in a later genetic analysis, and the association was replicated in an independent cohort. According to a later analysis, parvovirus B19, influenza, CMV and Epstein-Barr virus appeared linked to several top co-occurrence clusters. In a later analysis, most CMV-associated TCR beta chains were found to appear HLA-restricted, with HLA associations seemingly driven largely by CMV exposure. Compared with equally common non-associated chains, HLA-associated TCR beta chains in a later analysis were more clonally expanded and had lower generation probabilities. The only immune exposure information available for the cohort was CMV serostatus. When HLA alleles, especially DR and DQ, strongly co-occurred, attributing TCR associations to individual alleles was difficult. Presence/absence analyses assumed roughly uniform sequencing depth across donors, an assumption that may not hold. Some IMGT-functional V segments, including TRBV6-2 and TRBV6-3, could not be distinguished by the 87-base-pair reads and were therefore excluded. Across donors, most TCR sequences were observed very rarely, whereas some public TCRs were present in many individuals. Linkage disequilibrium might explain the correlated functional status among segregating V segments, but an unknown experimental factor could not be excluded. Over 15 rarely observed V segments, including chromosome 9 orphons, were excluded from the earlier analysis of several hundred of the donors because counts were too low. A further reported finding was that TCR beta sequences accurately predicted the HLA-A and HLA-B alleles for most subjects in the first cohort. The authors suggested that the approach could potentially be extended to other disease states and immunological phenotypes. Cytomegalovirus status was reported to be diagnosed by the classifier with high specificity and sensitivity in both the original and validation cohorts. According to a later analysis, TCR association rates differed among HLA loci, with DRB1 alleles showing the most associated TCRs and HLA-C alleles showing the fewest. In vitro tests confirmed that a few of the cytomegalovirus-associated TCR beta chains recognize cytomegalovirus antigens. According to a later genetic analysis, donors in an Asian-associated ancestry cluster had fewer N-insertions in productive TCRs than the approximately 710-donor mean. Broadly in line with IMGT annotations, most TCR beta V segments showed up in productive rearrangements about 90% or about 30% of the time in an earlier analysis of under 700 of the donors. At a false discovery rate of 0.05, a later analysis linked roughly 17,000 TCR beta sequences to specific HLA alleles.

For this clone: No cognate antigen has been identified for it. At one of its ends the junction is not consistent with the germline gene, which may arise from a read error.

The CDR3 holds 17 amino acids from the cysteine to the phenylalanine. The sequence is cut down to CDR3 DNA, 51 bases in frame from base 1. CDR1 and CDR2 are read off the germline V gene (reference sequence) as SEHNR and FQNEAQ. The cohort was made up of approximately 700 healthy bone marrow donors. All cohort members were sampled while nominally healthy, although unrecorded immune exposures were likely present. The donor tested CMV seropositive, placing the donor among the approximately 310 seropositive members of the cohort. Each donor provided a peripheral blood sample, and peripheral blood mononuclear cells were used for TCR beta sequencing. Genomic DNA extraction from the blood cell samples was performed with the Qiagen DNeasy Blood Extraction Kit. Libraries came from the immunoSEQ multiplex PCR assay. For the multiplex PCR, a mixture combining 60 forward primers for TCR Vbeta segments and 13 reverse primers for TCR Jbeta segments was used. A multiplex PCR assay on genomic DNA amplified the CDR3 region of rearranged TCR beta genes. The amplified TCR beta libraries were sequenced on the Illumina HiSeq System as 87-base-pair reads. The authors processed their data as follows. In a later analysis, approximately 74 million unique TCR beta chains were counted across the roughly 670 repertoires, and roughly 11 million of these chains were shared by at least two donors. To remove PCR and sequencing errors, raw reads were error-corrected and collapsed into unique sequences using a nearest-neighbor algorithm that merged closely related sequences. To assign V, D and J gene segments, CDR3 sequences were aligned to IMGT reference sequences. For a sequence to be retained, a match of at least six nucleotides to both a V gene segment and a J gene segment was required. A rearrangement was called productive if the CDR3 had no stop codons and remained in frame with V and J, and every other rearrangement was called non-productive. Following IMGT convention, CDR3 was defined as the stretch from the second conserved V-encoded cysteine up to the conserved J-encoded phenylalanine. The earlier analysis of about 560 of the donors excluded any sequence lacking an unambiguous match to a single V gene segment. An earlier analysis of several hundred of the donors called V segments functional above 56.7% productive rearrangements and segregating when the between-donor standard deviation exceeded 5%. A statistical classification framework was built to diagnose cytomegalovirus status from the catalog of TCR beta chain sequences. In a later analysis, TCR nucleotide sequences were compared against IMGT/GENE-DB human TR gene sequences so that V and J genes could be assigned. A later analysis assigned CDR3 sequences and most-parsimonious VDJ recombination scenarios with the TCRdist pipeline. A later analysis defined each TCR beta chain by its CDR3 amino acid sequence plus V-gene family, and excluded reads lacking a unique V-gene family. A later analysis removed several hundred highly shared, low-generation-probability nucleotide sequences to deal with suspected cross-contamination and a sequencing artifact. A later analysis calculated a clonal expansion index for each public chain from normalized within-repertoire ranks of inferred template counts. A later analysis computed generation probabilities with a VDJ recombination model fitted to out-of-frame rearrangements, and checked the results against IGoR. In a later analysis, TCR-TCR, TCR-HLA and TCR-CMV co-occurrence was scored with hypergeometric tests, and a repertoire-size bias correction was applied to TCR pairs. False discovery rates were estimated in a later analysis by permuting HLA or CMV assignments 20 times. A later analysis grouped co-occurring TCRs with DBSCAN, adding TCRdist sequence similarity when clustering within HLA-allele-positive subsets. Co-occurrence clustering excluded repertoires with fewer than 30,000 or more than 120,000 public chains, plus five with anomalous nucleotide sharing. In TCRdb, the immuneACCESS table is reduced to in-frame sequences with V and J assigned. These tables do not hold every clone; where another copy was compared, an unresolved V gene accounts for under half, and the others remain unexplained. That table is the source of V, J and clone size, and D and trimming were worked out from the DNA. The sample table lists about 150,000 clones, 80% of them with a count of one. The top ten hold 1% of the sample.

Recombination linked TRBV7-9 to TRBJ1-4, with a weak D call of TRBD1 (6 bases match). The sample was PBMCs. This TCR came from a woman between 50 and 59 years old in good health and CMV-seropositive. CDR3 reads: CSSSLVWGPQSTGKLFF. The sequence in DNA is TGTTCCAGCAGCCTAGTCTGGGGTCCCCAGTCGACAGGAAAACTGTTTTTT. With the portions outside the CDR3 filled from the reference TRBV7-9 and TRBJ1-4 genes, the complete variable region becomes DTGVSQNPRHKITKRGQNVTFRCDPISEHNRLYWYRQTLGQGPEFLTYFQNEAQLEKSRLLSDRFSAERPKGSFSTLEIQRTEQGDSAMYLCSSSLVWGPQSTGKLFFGSGTQLSVL.